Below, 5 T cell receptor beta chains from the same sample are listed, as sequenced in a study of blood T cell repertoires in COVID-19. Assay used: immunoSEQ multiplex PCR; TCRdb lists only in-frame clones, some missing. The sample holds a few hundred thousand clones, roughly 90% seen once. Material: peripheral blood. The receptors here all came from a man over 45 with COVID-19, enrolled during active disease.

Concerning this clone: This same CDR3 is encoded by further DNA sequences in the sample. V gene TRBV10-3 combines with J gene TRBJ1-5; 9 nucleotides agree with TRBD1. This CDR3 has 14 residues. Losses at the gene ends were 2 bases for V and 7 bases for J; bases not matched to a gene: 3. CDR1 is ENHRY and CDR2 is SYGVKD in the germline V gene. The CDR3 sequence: CAISEGQGNQPQHF. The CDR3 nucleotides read TGTGCCATCAGTGAGGGACAGGGGAACCAGCCCCAGCATTTT.

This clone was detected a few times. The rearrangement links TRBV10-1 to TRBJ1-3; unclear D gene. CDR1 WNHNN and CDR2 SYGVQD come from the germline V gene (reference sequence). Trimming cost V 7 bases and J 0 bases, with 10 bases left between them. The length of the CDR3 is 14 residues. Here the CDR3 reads CASKYTSSGNTIYF. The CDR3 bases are TGCGCCAGCAAGTACACAAGCTCTGGAAACACCATATATTTT.

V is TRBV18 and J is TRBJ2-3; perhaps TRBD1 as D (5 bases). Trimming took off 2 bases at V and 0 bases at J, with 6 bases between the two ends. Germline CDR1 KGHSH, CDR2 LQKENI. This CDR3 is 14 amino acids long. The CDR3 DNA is TGTGCCAGCTCACCAGGGGCGAGCACAGATACGCAGTATTTT. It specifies CASSPGASTDTQYF.

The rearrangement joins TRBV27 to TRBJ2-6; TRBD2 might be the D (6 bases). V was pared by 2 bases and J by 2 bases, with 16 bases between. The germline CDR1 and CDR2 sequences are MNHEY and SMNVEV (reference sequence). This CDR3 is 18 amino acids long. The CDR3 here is CASSLDASVPAGANVLTF. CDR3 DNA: TGTGCCAGCAGTTTAGATGCTAGCGTGCCGGCTGGGGCCAACGTCCTGACTTTC.

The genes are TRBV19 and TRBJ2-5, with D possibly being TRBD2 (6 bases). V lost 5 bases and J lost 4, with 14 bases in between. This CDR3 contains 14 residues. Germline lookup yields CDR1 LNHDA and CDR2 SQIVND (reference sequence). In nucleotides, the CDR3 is TGTGCCAGTAGTCCCGTGGCGGGACGAGAGACCCAGTACTTC. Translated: CASSPVAGRETQYF.